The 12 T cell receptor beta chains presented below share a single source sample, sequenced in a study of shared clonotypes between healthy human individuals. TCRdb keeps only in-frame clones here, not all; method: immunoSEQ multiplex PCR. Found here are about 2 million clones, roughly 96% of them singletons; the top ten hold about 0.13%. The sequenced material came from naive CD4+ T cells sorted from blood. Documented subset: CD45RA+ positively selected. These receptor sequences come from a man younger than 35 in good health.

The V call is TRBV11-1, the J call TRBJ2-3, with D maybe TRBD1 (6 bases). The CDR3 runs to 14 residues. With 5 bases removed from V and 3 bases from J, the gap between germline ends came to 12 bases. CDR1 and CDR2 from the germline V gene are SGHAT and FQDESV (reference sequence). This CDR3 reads CASSANRATDTQYF. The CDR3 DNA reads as TGTGCCAGCAGCGCGAACAGGGCAACAGATACGCAGTATTTT.

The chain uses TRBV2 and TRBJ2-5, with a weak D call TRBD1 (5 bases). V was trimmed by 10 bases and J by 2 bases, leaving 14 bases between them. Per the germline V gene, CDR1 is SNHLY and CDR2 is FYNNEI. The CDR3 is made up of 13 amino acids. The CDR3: CATSPQGQETQYF. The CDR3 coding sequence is TGTGCCACCTCCCCCCAGGGTCAAGAGACCCAGTACTTC.

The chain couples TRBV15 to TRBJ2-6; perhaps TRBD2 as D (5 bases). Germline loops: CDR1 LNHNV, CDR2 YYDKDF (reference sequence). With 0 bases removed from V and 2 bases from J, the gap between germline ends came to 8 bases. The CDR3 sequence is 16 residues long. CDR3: CATSRDRGTGANVLTF. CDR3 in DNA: TGTGCCACCAGCAGAGACCGGGGAACTGGGGCCAACGTCCTGACTTTC.

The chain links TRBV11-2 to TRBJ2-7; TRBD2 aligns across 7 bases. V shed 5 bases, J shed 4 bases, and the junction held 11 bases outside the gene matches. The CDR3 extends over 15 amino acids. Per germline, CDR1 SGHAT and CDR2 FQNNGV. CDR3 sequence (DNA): TGTGCCAGCAGCCATTCAGCGGGATTAGCGTACGAGCAGTACTTC. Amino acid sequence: CASSHSAGLAYEQYF.

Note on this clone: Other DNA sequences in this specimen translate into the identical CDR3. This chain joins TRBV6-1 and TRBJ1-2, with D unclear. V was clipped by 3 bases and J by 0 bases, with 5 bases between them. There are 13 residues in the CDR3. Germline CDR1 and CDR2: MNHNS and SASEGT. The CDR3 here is CASSDWANYGYTF. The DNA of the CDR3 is TGTGCCAGCAGTGACTGGGCTAACTATGGCTACACCTTC.

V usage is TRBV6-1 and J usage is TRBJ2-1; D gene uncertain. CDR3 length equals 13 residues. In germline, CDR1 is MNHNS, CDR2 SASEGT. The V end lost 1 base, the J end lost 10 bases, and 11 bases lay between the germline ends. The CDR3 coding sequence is TGTGCCAGCAGTGAAGACAGCTTACGGGAGCAGTTCTTC. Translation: CASSEDSLREQFF.

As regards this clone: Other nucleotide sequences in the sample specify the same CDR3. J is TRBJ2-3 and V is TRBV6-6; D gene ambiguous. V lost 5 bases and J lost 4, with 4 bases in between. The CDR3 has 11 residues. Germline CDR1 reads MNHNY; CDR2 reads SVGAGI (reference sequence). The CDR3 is CASSGADTQYF. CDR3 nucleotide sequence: TGTGCCAGCAGTGGGGCAGATACGCAGTATTTT.

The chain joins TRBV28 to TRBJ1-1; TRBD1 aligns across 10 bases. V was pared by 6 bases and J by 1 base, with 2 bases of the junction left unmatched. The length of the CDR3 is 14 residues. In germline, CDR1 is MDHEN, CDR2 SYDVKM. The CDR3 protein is CASRTGGTNTEAFF. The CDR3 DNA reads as TGTGCCAGCAGGACAGGGGGCACGAACACTGAAGCTTTCTTT. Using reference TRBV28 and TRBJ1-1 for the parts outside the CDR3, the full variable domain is DVKVTQSSRYLVKRTGEKVFLECVQDMDHENMFWYRQDPGLGLRLIYFSYDVKMKEKGDIPEGYSVSREKKERFSLILESASTNQTSMYLCASRTGGTNTEAFFGQGTRLTVV.

CDR3 region: CASSVPGTDTQYF. The CDR3, as DNA: TGTGCCAGCAGCGTCCCGGGTACAGATACGCAGTATTTT. The chain employs TRBV9 and TRBJ2-3; D remains unclear. Deletions cut 2 bases from V and 3 bases from J, with 7 bases between. The CDR3 is 13 amino acids. The germline gives CDR1 SGDLS, CDR2 YYNGEE.

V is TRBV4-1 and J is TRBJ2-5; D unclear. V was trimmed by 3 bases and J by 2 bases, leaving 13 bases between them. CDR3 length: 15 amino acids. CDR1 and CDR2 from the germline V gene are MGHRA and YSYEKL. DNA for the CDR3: TGCGCCAGCAGCCAGACCCCGGCGGTTCAAGAGACCCAGTACTTC. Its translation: CASSQTPAVQETQYF.

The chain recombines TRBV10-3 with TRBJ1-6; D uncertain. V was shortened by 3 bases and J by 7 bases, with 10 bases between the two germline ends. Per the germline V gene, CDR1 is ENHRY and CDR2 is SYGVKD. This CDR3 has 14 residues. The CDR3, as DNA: TGTGCCATCAGTGAAGGGCCTACCAATTCACCCCTCCACTTT. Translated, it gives CAISEGPTNSPLHF.

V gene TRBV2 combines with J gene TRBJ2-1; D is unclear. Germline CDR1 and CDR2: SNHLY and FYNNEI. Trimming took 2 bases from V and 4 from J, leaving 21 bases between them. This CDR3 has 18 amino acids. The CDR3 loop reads CASSERLGSAWKYNEQFF. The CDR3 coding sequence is TGTGCCAGCAGTGAAAGATTGGGAAGCGCGTGGAAATACAATGAGCAGTTCTTC.